Listed below are T cell receptor beta chains from one sample, sequenced in a study of OX40 agonist ivuxolimab in advanced cancers. Clones were sequenced by immunoSEQ multiplex PCR, and TCRdb holds only the in-frame ones, with some missing. The sample carries tens of thousands of clones, about 80% recorded once. Material: CD4+ or CD8+ T cells sorted from blood, obtained in a trial of the OX40 agonist ivuxolimab. These receptors all stem from an adult with an advanced solid tumor such as melanoma, head and neck, liver or kidney cancer. CDR3s include the opening cysteine and the closing phenylalanine or tryptophan. Clone size is shown for a subset of rows, as once, few, many or a class of expanded clone.

>-|TRBV5-1|TRBJ2-5
CASRTGGPIEETQYF
>-|TRBV19|TRBJ1-2
CASSIGSQATNYGYTF
>-|TRBV5-6|TRBJ1-4
CASSLIAAEKLFF
>-|TRBV6-6|TRBJ1-2
CASSQRQSGYTF
>few|TRBV11-3|TRBJ2-1
CASSLGGSSYNEQFF
>once|TRBV5-4|TRBJ1-4
CASSLWGTGDEKLFF
>-|TRBV7-2|TRBJ1-5
CASSLGALGPPGHF
>-|TRBV6-5|TRBJ1-4
CASSYLTDEKLFF
>-|TRBV18|TRBJ2-3
CASSPKIVFASTDTQYF
>-|TRBV2|TRBJ2-7
CASSPDSHEQYF
>-|TRBV11-3|TRBJ1-4
CASSPPGISEKLFF
>-|TRBV7-2|TRBJ1-2
CASSSDRNGYTF
>-|TRBV7-9|TRBJ2-2
CASSLEIGELFF
>-|TRBV4-1|TRBJ2-5
CASSQIPEGGGGQETQYF
>-|TRBV2|TRBJ1-1
CASSEARRVGTEAFF
>-|TRBV5-8|TRBJ2-5
CASSLEQRETQYF
>-|TRBV2|TRBJ1-2
CASSGGQATNYGYTF
>few|TRBV14|TRBJ2-1
CASSQGGAGNNEQFF
>few|TRBV7-2|TRBJ1-1
CASSLWGSATEAFF
>-|TRBV5-6|TRBJ2-1
CASSLRTGPYNEQFF
>-|TRBV2|TRBJ1-3
CASSEAGTAGNTIYF
>once|TRBV19|TRBJ1-2
CASSYGWREVYGYTF
>-|TRBV7-2|TRBJ1-6
CASSLVRGGQNSPLHF
>once|TRBV7-5|TRBJ2-7
CALKRWGYEQYF
>-|TRBV2|TRBJ2-5
CASSEALGRREETQYF
>-|TRBV2|TRBJ2-3
CASNRQGGGTDTQYF
>-|TRBV7-2|TRBJ1-1
CASSLRTGGMNTEAFF
>-|TRBV9|TRBJ1-4
CASSEGATNEKLFF
>-|TRBV7-2|TRBJ1-3
CASRTGTAFSGNTIYF
>-|TRBV5-1|TRBJ1-4
CASSLALGPGVDEKLFF
>-|TRBV29-1|TRBJ2-5
CSGKGLAGPGETQYF
>-|TRBV27|TRBJ1-5
CASSFINQPQHF
>-|TRBV6-5|TRBJ1-1
CASSELNTEAFF
>-|TRBV28|TRBJ1-2
CASGSASHYGYTF
>-|TRBV5-1|TRBJ2-5
CASSSLPGEETQYF
>-|TRBV12-1|TRBJ2-3
CASLFGGKGTQYF
>-|TRBV7-2|TRBJ1-5
CASSLVGGENQPQHF
>-|TRBV27|TRBJ2-6
CASSLGSGANVLTF
>-|TRBV5-4|TRBJ2-5
CASSSLGGKETQYF
>-|TRBV7-3|TRBJ2-2
CASSLSGGNTGELFF
>-|TRBV9|TRBJ1-1
CASSPRQVSNTEAFF
>-|TRBV5-4|TRBJ2-2
CASSLGPADGELFF
>-|TRBV4-2|TRBJ2-6
CASSSTTGSSGANVLTF
>-|TRBV11-1|TRBJ2-2
CASSLRAEGTGELFF
>-|TRBV7-3|TRBJ2-7
CASSFPGGEQYF
>-|TRBV5-1|TRBJ2-7
CASSLAAQGELSYEQYF
>-|TRBV7-9|TRBJ1-6
CASSEGQGNSPLHF
>-|TRBV19|TRBJ1-2
CASSSRQGSGGFYGYTF
>-|TRBV29-1|TRBJ2-5
CSVEDRSRNQETQYF
>-|TRBV5-1|TRBJ2-7
CASSPTPHRQGNSGEQYF
>-|TRBV2|TRBJ2-1
CASSGLAGVNEQFF